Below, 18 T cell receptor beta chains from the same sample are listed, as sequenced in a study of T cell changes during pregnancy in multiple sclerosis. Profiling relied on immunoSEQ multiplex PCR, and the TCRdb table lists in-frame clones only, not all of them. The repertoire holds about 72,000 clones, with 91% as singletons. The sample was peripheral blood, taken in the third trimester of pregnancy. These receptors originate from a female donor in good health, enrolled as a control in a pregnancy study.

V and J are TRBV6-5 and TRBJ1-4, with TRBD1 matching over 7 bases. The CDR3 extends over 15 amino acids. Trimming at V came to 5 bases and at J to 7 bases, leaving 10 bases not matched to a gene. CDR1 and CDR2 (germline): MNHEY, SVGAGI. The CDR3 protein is CASSPDRVSTEKLFF. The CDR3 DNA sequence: TGTGCCAGCAGTCCCGACAGGGTATCTACTGAAAAACTGTTTTTT.

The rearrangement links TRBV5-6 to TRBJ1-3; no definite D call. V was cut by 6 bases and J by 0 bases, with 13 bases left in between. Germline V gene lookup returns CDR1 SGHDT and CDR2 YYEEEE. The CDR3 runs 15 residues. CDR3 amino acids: CASTRGVRSGNTIYF. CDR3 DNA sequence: TGTGCCAGCACGAGAGGAGTCCGCTCTGGAAACACCATATATTTT.

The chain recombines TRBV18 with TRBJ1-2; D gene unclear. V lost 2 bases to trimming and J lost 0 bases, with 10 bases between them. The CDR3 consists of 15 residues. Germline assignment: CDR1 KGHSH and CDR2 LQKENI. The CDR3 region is CASSPSRGANYGYTF. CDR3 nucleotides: TGTGCCAGCTCACCATCCCGGGGAGCTAACTATGGCTACACCTTC. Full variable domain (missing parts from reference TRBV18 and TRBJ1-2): NAGVMQNPRHLVRRRGQEARLRCSPMKGHSHVYWYRQLPEEGLKFMVYLQKENIIDESGMPKERFSAEFPKEGPSILRIQQVVRGDSAAYFCASSPSRGANYGYTFGSGTRLTVV.

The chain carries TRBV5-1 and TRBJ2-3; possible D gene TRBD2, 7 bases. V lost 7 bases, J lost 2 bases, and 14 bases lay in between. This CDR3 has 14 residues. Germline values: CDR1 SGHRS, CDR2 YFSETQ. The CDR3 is CASGSRGHTDTQYF. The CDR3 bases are TGCGCCAGCGGGTCGCGGGGGCACACAGATACGCAGTATTTT.

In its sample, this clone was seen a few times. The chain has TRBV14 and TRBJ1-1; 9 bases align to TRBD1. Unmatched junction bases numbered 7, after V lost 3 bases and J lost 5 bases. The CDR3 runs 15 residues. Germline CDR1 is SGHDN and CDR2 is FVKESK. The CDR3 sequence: CASSQGQGRRTEAFF. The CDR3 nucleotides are TGTGCCAGCAGCCAGGGACAGGGCAGAAGGACTGAAGCTTTCTTT.

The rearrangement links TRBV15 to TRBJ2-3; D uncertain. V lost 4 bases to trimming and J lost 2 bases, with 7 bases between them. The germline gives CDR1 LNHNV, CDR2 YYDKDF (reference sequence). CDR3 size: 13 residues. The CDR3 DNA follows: TGTGCCACCAGCACTAGACTCACAGATACGCAGTATTTT. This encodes CATSTRLTDTQYF.

CDR3 residues: CASSGGTVTGTEAFF. DNA for the CDR3: TGTGCCAGCAGCGGCGGGACGGTAACTGGGACTGAAGCTTTCTTT. The rearrangement uses TRBV7-6 and TRBJ1-1; a weak D match, TRBD1 (5 bases). The germline CDR1 and CDR2 sequences are SGHVS and FNYEAQ. This CDR3 spans 15 amino acids. Trimming left V 5 bases short and J 5 bases short, with 18 bases between.

The DNA of the CDR3 is TGTGCCAGCAGCGTAGATGGCACCCCAGATACGCAGTATTTT. It encodes CASSVDGTPDTQYF. The genes are TRBV9 and TRBJ2-3; D is uncertain. V lost 0 bases and J lost 4, with 9 bases in between. Germline lookup yields CDR1 SGDLS and CDR2 YYNGEE. There are 14 residues in the CDR3.

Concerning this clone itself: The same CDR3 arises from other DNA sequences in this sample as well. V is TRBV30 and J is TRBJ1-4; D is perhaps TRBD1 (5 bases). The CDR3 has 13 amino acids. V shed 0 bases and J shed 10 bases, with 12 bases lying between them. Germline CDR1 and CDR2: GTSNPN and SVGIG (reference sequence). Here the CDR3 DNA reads TGTGCCTGGAGTGTAATCGGGGGGGGAAAACTGTTTTTT. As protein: CAWSVIGGGKLFF.

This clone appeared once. The CDR3, as DNA: TGTGCCAGCAGTGCGGGTTTGGCAGCAGCCTACGAGCAGTACTTC. It specifies CASSAGLAAAYEQYF. The rearrangement joins TRBV2 to TRBJ2-7, with unresolved D. V gave up 4 bases and J gave up 2 bases, with 15 bases separating them. CDR1 is SNHLY, CDR2 FYNNEI, per germline. The CDR3 runs 15 residues.

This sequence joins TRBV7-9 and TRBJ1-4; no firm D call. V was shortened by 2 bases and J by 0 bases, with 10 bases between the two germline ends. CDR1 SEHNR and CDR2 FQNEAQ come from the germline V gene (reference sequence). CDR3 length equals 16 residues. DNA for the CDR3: TGTGCCAGCAGCTTAAGATCCCCGGCAACTAATGAAAAACTGTTTTTT. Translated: CASSLRSPATNEKLFF.

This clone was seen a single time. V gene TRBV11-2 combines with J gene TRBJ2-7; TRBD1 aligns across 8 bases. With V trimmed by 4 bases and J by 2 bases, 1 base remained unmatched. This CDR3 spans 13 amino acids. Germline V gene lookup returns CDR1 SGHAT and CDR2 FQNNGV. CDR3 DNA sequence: TGTGCCAGCAGCTGGGACAGGACCTACGAGCAGTACTTC. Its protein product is CASSWDRTYEQYF.

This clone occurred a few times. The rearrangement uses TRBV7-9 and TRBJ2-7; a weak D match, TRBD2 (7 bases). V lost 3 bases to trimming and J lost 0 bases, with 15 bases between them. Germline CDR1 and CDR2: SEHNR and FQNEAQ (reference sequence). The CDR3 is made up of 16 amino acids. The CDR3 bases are TGTGCCAGCAGCTTTTCGGGGGGCACGATCTCCTACGAGCAGTACTTC. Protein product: CASSFSGGTISYEQYF.

Here the CDR3 reads CASSDISGGRVTGELFF. Here the CDR3 DNA reads TGTGCCAGCAGTGATATTTCGGGGGGCAGGGTGACCGGGGAGCTGTTTTTT. This chain uses TRBV25-1 with TRBJ2-2; tentative D call: TRBD2 (7 bases). This CDR3 has 17 residues. Germline loops: CDR1 MGHDK, CDR2 SYGVNS. V lost 3 bases and J lost 5, with 19 bases in between.

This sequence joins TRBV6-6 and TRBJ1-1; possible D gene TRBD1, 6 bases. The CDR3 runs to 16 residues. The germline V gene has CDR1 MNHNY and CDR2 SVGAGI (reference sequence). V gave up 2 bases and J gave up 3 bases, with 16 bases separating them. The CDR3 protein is CASSYPDGGLDTEAFF. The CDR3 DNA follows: TGTGCCAGCAGTTACCCGGATGGGGGCCTGGACACTGAAGCTTTCTTT.

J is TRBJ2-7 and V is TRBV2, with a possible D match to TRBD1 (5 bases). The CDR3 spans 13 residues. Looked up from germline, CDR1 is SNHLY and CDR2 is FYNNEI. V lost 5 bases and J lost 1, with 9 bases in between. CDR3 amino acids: CASSSDNSYEQYF. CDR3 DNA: TGTGCCAGCAGTTCGGACAATTCCTACGAGCAGTACTTC.

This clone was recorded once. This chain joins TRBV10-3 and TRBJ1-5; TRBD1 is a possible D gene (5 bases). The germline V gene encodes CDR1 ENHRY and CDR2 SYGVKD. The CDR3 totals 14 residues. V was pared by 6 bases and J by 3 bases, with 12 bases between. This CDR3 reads CAIREPGLNQPQHF. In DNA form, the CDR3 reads TGTGCCATCAGGGAGCCGGGACTCAATCAGCCCCAGCATTTT.

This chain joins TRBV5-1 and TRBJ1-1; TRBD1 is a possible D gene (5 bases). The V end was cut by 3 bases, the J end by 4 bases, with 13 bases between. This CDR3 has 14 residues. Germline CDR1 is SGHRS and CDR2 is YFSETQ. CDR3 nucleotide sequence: TGCGCCAGCAGCTCGTCAGGCAGGGCCACTGAAGCTTTCTTT. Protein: CASSSSGRATEAFF. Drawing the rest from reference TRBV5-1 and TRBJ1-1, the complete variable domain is KAGVTQTPRYLIKTRGQQVTLSCSPISGHRSVSWYQQTPGQGLQFLFEYFSETQRNKGNFPGRFSGRQFSNSRSEMNVSTLELGDSALYLCASSSSGRATEAFFGQGTRLTVV.